This is a list of T cell receptor beta chains from one sample in a study of T cell responses to AZD1222 COVID-19 vaccine. Profiled with immunoSEQ multiplex PCR; TCRdb holds only in-frame clones, not every one. Of around 180,000 clones listed, roughly nine tenths are singletons. This specimen consisted of peripheral blood, obtained on day 0 of AZD1222 vaccination. These receptor sequences come from an adult in good health. CDR3s include the opening cysteine and the closing phenylalanine or tryptophan. A D gene is named only where the DNA matches it firmly. Some rows have no size entry. The others give once, few or many, or a class for an expanded clone.

>TRBJ2-3|NA|TRBV18|NA
CASSPRDTSSTDTQCF
TGTGCCAGCTCACCACGGGACACCTCTAGCACAGATACGCAGTGTTTT
>TRBJ2-2|NA|TRBV7-8|NA
CASNLGGTGELFF
TGTGCCAGCAACCTTGGGGGCACCGGGGAGCTGTTTTTT
>TRBJ2-7|TRBD1|TRBV7-9|NA
CASSTGTDEQYF
TGTGCCAGCAGTACTGGGACAGACGAGCAGTACTTC
>TRBJ1-2|NA|TRBV19|NA
CASSILASGYTF
TGTGCCAGTAGTATTTTGGCAAGTGGCTACACCTTC
>TRBJ2-2|NA|TRBV7-6|NA
CASSLENRNTGELFF
TGTGCCAGCAGCTTAGAAAACAGGAACACCGGGGAGCTGTTTTTT
>TRBJ1-6|NA|TRBV4-3|NA
CASSQDGSSYNSPLHF
TGCGCCAGCAGCCAAGATGGGTCATCCTATAATTCACCCCTCCACTTT
>TRBJ2-1|NA|TRBV11-2|NA
CASSFRGAESSYNEQFF
TGTGCCAGCAGCTTCCGCGGGGCCGAAAGCTCCTACAATGAGCAGTTCTTC
>TRBJ2-7|NA|TRBV12-3/TRBV12-4|NA
CASSFRYEQYF
TGTGCCAGCAGTTTCCGCTACGAGCAGTACTTC
>TRBJ2-5|NA|TRBV5-1|NA
CASSSGDQETQYF
TGCGCCAGCAGCTCGGGGGACCAAGAGACCCAGTACTTC
>TRBJ1-4|TRBD1|TRBV6-6|NA
CASISPTTGGEKLFF
TGTGCCAGCATATCACCCACCACAGGGGGGGAAAAACTGTTTTTT
>TRBJ2-1|NA|TRBV19|NA
CASSVTEDRYNEQFF
TGTGCCAGTAGTGTGACAGAGGACCGATACAATGAGCAGTTCTTC
>TRBJ1-6|NA|TRBV5-6|NA
CASSKGPRESSPLHF
TGTGCCAGCAGCAAAGGTCCTAGGGAGAGTTCACCCCTCCACTTT
>TRBJ2-2|NA|TRBV9|NA
CASGKNRVTTGELFF
TGTGCCAGCGGAAAAAACAGGGTTACGACCGGGGAGCTGTTTTTT
>TRBJ1-5|NA|TRBV5-5|few
CASSSTPTGNQPQHF
TGTGCCAGCAGCTCGACTCCGACAGGCAATCAGCCCCAGCATTTT
>TRBJ2-7|TRBD2|TRBV3-1/TRBV3-2|NA
CASSPSGGAAHEQYF
TGTGCCAGCAGCCCTAGCGGGGGGGCCGCCCACGAGCAGTACTTC
>TRBJ1-1|NA|TRBV19|once
CASSISQLMIMNTEAFF
TGTGCCAGTAGTATCTCACAGCTGATGATAATGAACACTGAAGCTTTCTTT
>TRBJ1-1|NA|TRBV6-5|NA
CASGSGGQNTEAFF
TGTGCCAGCGGGTCGGGGGGACAGAACACTGAAGCTTTCTTT
>TRBJ1-2|TRBD1|TRBV29-1|NA
CSVEPGGYGYTF
TGCAGCGTTGAACCAGGGGGCTATGGCTACACCTTC
>TRBJ2-2|TRBD2|TRBV6-2/TRBV6-3|NA
CASRPFGELADTGELFF
TGTGCCAGCAGACCTTTTGGGGAACTAGCGGACACCGGGGAGCTGTTTTTT
>TRBJ2-1|TRBD1|TRBV7-8|NA
CASSSRQGSSSYNEQFF
TGTGCCAGCAGCTCCCGACAGGGGTCGAGCTCCTACAATGAGCAGTTCTTC
>TRBJ2-5|TRBD2|TRBV7-3|NA
CASSPLTSGGARETQYF
TGTGCCAGCAGCCCCCTAACTAGCGGGGGGGCCCGGGAGACCCAGTACTTC
>TRBJ1-3|TRBD1|TRBV5-1|NA
CASSLAPGQGFGVSGNTIYF
TGCGCCAGCAGCTTGGCCCCGGGACAGGGGTTTGGAGTCTCTGGAAACACCATATATTTT
>TRBJ1-2|NA|TRBV5-6|NA
CASSLVSGYGYTF
TGTGCCAGCAGCTTGGTGTCGGGGTATGGCTACACCTTC
>TRBJ2-3|TRBD1|TRBV28|NA
CASSLYAGTGKKADTQYF
TGTGCCAGCAGTTTATACGCCGGGACAGGGAAGAAGGCAGATACGCAGTATTTT
>TRBJ2-7|NA|TRBV15|NA
CATSLEEGEQYF
TGTGCCACCAGCCTGGAGGAGGGCGAGCAGTACTTC
>TRBJ2-3|NA|TRBV2|NA
CASRTDTDTQYF
TGTGCCAGCAGGACAGACACAGATACGCAGTATTTT
>TRBJ2-7|TRBD1|TRBV18|once
CASSPLDRGIRNEQYF
TGTGCCAGCTCACCCTTGGACAGGGGAATCAGAAACGAGCAGTACTTC
>TRBJ1-5|NA|TRBV18|NA
CASSPQAGRDQPQHF
TGTGCCAGCTCACCGCAGGCAGGGAGGGATCAGCCCCAGCATTTT
>TRBJ2-2|NA|TRBV5-4|NA
CASSLAGRNTGELFF
TGTGCCAGCAGCTTGGCCGGGAGGAACACCGGGGAGCTGTTTTTT
>TRBJ2-7|NA|TRBV7-2|once
CASSHEYEQYF
TGTGCCAGCAGCCATGAATACGAGCAGTACTTC
>TRBJ2-3|NA|TRBV6-4|NA
CASSDPRGEGVPPQYF
TGTGCCAGCAGTGACCCCCGCGGGGAGGGGGTTCCCCCGCAGTATTTT
>TRBJ1-5|NA|TRBV3-1/TRBV3-2|NA
CASSRSDRNQPQHF
TGTGCCAGCAGCCGTTCGGACCGCAATCAGCCCCAGCATTTT
>TRBJ1-2|NA|TRBV27|NA
CASSSSSPAYGYTF
TGTGCCAGCAGTTCATCCTCTCCAGCCTATGGCTACACCTTC
>TRBJ1-5|NA|TRBV21-1|NA
CAAGQGACQPQHF
TGTGCCGCCGGGCAGGGGGCTTGTCAGCCCCAGCATTTT
>TRBJ1-4|TRBD1|TRBV14|NA
CASSQDPTGARGEKLFF
TGTGCCAGCAGCCAAGATCCAACAGGGGCCCGGGGGGAAAAACTGTTTTTT